Following are 2 T cell receptor beta chains from one sample sequenced in a study of graft-versus-host responses after intestinal transplantation. Repertoires were generated with immunoSEQ multiplex PCR, while TCRdb's copy carries only in-frame clones and drops some. The sample contains 90,000 to 100,000 clones, 90% to 95% of which appear only once. Their antigen targets remain unknown. The sample was unstimulated CD8+ T cells sorted from spleen or lymph node cells, taken before intestinal transplant. The receptors originated from a human donor who received an intestinal transplant.

The V call is TRBV30, the J call TRBJ1-1; D ambiguous. The germline V gene encodes CDR1 GTSNPN and CDR2 SVGIG (reference sequence). V lost 5 bases, J lost 4 bases, and 14 bases lay in between. The CDR3 runs to 13 residues. The CDR3 bases are TGTGCCTGGGCTTCTCGAGGGTTCACTGAAGCTTTCTTT. Protein product: CAWASRGFTEAFF.

The chain carries TRBV5-1 and TRBJ1-6; 7 nucleotides match TRBD1. Germline trimming cut 3 bases from V and 5 bases from J; bases unmatched to any gene: 5. The CDR3 length is 15 residues. CDR1 is SGHRS, CDR2 YFSETQ, per germline. The CDR3 DNA sequence: TGCGCCAGCAGCTGGACAGGTGGTGATAATTCACCCCTCCACTTT. Translating gives CASSWTGGDNSPLHF.